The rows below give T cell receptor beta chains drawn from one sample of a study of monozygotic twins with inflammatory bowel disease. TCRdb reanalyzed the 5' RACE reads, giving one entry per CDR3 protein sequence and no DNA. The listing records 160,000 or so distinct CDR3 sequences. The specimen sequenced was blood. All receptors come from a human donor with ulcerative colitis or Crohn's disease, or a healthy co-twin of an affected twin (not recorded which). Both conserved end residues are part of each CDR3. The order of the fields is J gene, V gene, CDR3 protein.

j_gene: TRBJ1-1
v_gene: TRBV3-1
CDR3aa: CASSQDSGQRAFF

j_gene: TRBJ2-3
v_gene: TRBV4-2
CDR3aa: CASSQDSGGGPDTQYF

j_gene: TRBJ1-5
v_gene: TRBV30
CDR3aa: CAWSVQGFGQPQHF

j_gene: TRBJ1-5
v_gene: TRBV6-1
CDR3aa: CASVTSTQHRENQPQHF

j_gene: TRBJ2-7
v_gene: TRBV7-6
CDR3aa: CASSPAGGREVEQYF

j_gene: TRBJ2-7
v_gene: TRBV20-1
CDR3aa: CSAREPAGVLEQYF

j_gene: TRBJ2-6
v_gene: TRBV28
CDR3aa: CAEGTGANVLTF

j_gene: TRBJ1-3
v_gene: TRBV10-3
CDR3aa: CAIQRATGSSGNTIYF

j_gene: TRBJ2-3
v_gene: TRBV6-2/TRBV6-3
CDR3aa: CASSYRTRPGTTSYADTQYF

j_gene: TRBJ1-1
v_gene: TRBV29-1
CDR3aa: CSSGGVLTEAFF

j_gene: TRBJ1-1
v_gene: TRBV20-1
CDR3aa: CSAPQGGRVNTEAFF

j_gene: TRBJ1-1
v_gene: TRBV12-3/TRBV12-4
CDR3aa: CASSLRQVSMNTEAFF

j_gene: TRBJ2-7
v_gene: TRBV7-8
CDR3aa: CASNRGGDRYEQYF

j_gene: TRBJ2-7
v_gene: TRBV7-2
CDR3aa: CASSLSPLTSVRYEQYF

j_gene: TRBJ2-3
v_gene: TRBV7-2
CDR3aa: CASSFGREVTDTQYF

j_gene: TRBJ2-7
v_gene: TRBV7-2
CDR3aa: CASSAPSYEQYF

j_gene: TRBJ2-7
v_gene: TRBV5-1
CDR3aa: CASSSGTGGVSYEQYF

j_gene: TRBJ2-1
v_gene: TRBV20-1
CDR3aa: CRPSPGYYNEQFF

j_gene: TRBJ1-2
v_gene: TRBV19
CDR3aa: CASSMTVTYGYTF

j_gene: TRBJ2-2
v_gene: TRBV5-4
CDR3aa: CASSSGGLADTGELFF

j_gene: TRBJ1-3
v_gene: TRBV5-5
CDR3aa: CASSLASSSGNTIYF

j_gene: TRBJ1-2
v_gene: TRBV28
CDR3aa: CASSSRPRGYTF

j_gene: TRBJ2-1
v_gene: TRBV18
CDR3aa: CASSPESGTAVRPYNEQFF

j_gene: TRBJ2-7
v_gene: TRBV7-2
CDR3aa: CASSLEVGSSPWEQYF

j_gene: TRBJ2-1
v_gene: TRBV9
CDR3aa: CASSIAGGLGGDEQFF

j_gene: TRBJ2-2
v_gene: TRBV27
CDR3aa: CASSSKNTGELFF